Included here is one T cell receptor beta chain sequence, with context. The sample comes from a study of control samples from healthy donors and cancer patients. The V gene end was trimmed by 4 bases and the J gene end by 0 bases; junction bases not matched to a gene: 3. Germline V gives CDR1 SGHRS, CDR2 YFSETQ. CDR3 size: 15 residues. Produced via immunoSEQ multiplex PCR; TCRdb's table is partial and in-frame only. The table shows some 410,000 clones, with around 90% occurring only once. The chain combines TRBV5-1 with TRBJ2-2; 7 nucleotides match TRBD1. This TCR derives from a man aged 35-49 years with head and neck cancer. Sequencing input: PBMCs. The CDR3, as DNA: TGCGCCAGCAGCACGACAGGGCCGAACACCGGGGAGCTGTTTTTT. It translates to CASSTTGPNTGELFF.